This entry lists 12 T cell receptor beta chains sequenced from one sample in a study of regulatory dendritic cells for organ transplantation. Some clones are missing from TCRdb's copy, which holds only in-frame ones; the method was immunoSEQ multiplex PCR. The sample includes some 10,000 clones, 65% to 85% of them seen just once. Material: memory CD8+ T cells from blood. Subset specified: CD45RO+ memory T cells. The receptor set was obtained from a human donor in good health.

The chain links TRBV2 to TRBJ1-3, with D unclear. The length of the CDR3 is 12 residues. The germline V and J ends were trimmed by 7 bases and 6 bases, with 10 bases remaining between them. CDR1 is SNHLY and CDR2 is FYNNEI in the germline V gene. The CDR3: CASIRQANTIYF. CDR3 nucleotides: TGTGCCAGCATCCGGCAGGCAAACACCATATATTTT.

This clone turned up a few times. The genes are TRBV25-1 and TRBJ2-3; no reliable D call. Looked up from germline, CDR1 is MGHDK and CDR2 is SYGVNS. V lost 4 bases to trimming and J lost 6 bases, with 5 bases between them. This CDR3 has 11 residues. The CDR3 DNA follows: TGTGCCAGCAGTGTTGGGGATACGCAGTATTTT. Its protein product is CASSVGDTQYF.

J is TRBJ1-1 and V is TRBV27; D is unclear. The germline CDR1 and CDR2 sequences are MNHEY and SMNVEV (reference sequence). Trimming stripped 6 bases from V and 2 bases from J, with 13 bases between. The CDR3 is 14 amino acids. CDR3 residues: CASRKGNPNTEAFF. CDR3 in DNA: TGTGCCAGCAGGAAAGGGAATCCCAACACTGAAGCTTTCTTT.

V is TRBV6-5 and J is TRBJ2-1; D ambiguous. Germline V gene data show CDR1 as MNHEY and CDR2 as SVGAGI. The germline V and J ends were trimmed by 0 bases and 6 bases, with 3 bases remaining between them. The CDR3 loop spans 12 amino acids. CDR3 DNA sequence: TGTGCCAGCAGTTACTCGATCAATGAGCAGTTCTTC. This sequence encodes CASSYSINEQFF.

CDR3: CASSDRRGIYIYSNQPQHF. Written as DNA, the CDR3 is TGTGCCAGCAGTGACCGAAGGGGGATATACATTTATAGCAATCAGCCCCAGCATTTT. The chain joins TRBV6-4 to TRBJ1-5; tentative D call: TRBD1 (6 bases). The CDR3 extends over 19 amino acids. Germline-derived CDR1 and CDR2 are MRHNA and SNTAGT. V lost 2 bases and J lost 0, with 20 bases in between.

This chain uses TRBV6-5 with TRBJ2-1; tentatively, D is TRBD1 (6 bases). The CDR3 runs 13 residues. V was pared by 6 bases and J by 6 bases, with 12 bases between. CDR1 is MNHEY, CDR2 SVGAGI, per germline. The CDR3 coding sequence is TGTGCCAGCAGCAAACAGGGTGGCAATGAGCAGTTCTTC. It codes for CASSKQGGNEQFF.

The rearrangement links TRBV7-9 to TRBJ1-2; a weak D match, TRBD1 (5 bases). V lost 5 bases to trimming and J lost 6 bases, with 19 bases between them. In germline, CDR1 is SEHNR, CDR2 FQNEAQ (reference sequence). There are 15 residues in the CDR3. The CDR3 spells CASSLSLTGPNGYTF. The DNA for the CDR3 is TGTGCCAGCAGCCTATCATTAACGGGACCCAATGGCTACACCTTC.

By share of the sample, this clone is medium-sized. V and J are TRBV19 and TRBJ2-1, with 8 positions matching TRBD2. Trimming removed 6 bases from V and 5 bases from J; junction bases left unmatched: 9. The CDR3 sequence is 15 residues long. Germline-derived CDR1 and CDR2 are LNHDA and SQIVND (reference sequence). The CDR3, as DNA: TGTGCCAGTAGAACATTAGCGGGATCCCACAATGAGCAGTTCTTC. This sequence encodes CASRTLAGSHNEQFF.

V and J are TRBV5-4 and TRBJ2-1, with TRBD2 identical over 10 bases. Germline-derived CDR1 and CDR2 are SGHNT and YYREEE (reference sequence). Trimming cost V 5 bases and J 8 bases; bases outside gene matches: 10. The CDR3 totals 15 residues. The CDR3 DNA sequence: TGTGCCAGCAGATTGAGCGGGGGGGCCGTCCATGAGCAGTTCTTC. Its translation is CASRLSGGAVHEQFF.

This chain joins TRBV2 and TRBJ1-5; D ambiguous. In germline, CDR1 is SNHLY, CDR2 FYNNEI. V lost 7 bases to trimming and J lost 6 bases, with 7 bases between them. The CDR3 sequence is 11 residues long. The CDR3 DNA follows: TGTGCCAGCATGACCCCTCAGCCCCAGCATTTT. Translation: CASMTPQPQHF.

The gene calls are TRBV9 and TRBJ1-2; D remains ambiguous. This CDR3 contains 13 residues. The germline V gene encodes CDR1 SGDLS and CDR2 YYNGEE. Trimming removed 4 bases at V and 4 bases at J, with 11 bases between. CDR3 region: CASSRDLLYGYTF. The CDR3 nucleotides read TGTGCCAGCAGCCGGGATCTCCTCTATGGCTACACCTTC.

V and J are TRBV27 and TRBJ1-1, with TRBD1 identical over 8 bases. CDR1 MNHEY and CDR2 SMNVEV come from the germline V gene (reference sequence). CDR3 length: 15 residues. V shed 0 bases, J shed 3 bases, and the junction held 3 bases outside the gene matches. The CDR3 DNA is TGTGCCAGCAGTTTATCAGGACAGGGTTACACTGAAGCTTTCTTT. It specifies CASSLSGQGYTEAFF.